What follows is one T cell receptor beta chain and its context. Adults between about 18 and 95 years of age took part from 20 to 25 US areas. All recovered Cohort 3 donors got two negative PCRs, got clearance, or saw symptom resolution. These data originate in a study of blood T cell repertoires in COVID-19. As for the study in general: Nucleic acid was either cDNA or gDNA, and it came from T cells, B-cell-depleted T cells, or PBMCs.

Trimming removed 5 bases at V and 6 bases at J, with 10 bases between. The CDR3 spans 12 residues. Looked up from germline, CDR1 is SNHLY and CDR2 is FYNNEI. Original processing notes: Reference gene primer amplification in the assay estimated nucleated cell counts. Sequencing used immunoSEQ multiplex PCR; TCRdb keeps in-frame clones, though not all of them. From that table come the V and J calls and clone size; the DNA was used to work out D and trimming. Here the sample spans about 210,000 clones, 75% to 85% being singletons. Material for sequencing was PBMCs or T cells enriched from blood (not recorded which). The TCR originated in a man aged 35-49 years who had recovered from COVID-19. This sequence joins TRBV2 and TRBJ1-2; D unclear. The CDR3 loop reads CASSRESHGYTF. CDR3 bases: TGTGCCAGCAGTCGGGAATCCCATGGCTACACCTTC.